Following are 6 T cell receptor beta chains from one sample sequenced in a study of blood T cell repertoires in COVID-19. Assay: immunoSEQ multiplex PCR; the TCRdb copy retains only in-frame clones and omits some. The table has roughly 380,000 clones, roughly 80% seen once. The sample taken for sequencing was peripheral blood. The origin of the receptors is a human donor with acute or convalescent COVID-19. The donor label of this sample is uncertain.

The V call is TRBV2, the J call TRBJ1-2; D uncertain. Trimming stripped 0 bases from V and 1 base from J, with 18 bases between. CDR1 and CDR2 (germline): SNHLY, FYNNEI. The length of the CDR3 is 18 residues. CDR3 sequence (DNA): TGTGCCAGCAGTGAAGCGAACCACACGGGATTAAATAACTATGGCTACACCTTC. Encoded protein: CASSEANHTGLNNYGYTF.

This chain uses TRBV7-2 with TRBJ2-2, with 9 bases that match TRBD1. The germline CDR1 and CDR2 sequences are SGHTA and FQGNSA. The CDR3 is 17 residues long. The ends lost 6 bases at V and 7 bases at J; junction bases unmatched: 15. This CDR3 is CASSSEYGTGPSGELFF. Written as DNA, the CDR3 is TGTGCCAGCAGTTCAGAATACGGGACAGGGCCTAGCGGGGAGCTGTTTTTT. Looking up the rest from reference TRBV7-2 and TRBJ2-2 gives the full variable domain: GAGVSQSPSNKVTEKGKDVELRCDPISGHTALYWYRQSLGQGLEFLIYFQGNSAPDKSGLPSDRFSAERTGGSVSTLTIQRTQQEDSAVYLCASSSEYGTGPSGELFFGEGSRLTVL.

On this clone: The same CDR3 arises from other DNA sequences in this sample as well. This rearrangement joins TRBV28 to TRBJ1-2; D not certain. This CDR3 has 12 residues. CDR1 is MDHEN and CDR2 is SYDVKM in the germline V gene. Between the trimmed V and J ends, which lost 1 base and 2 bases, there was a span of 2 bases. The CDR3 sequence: CASSLSNYGYTF. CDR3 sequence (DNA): TGTGCCAGCAGTTTATCAAACTATGGCTACACCTTC.

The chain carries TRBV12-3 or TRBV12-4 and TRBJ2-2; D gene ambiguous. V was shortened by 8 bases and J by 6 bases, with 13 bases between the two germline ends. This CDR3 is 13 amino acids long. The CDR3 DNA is TGTGCCAGCTCACCGAATCAGGCCGGGGAGCTGTTTTTT. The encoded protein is CASSPNQAGELFF.

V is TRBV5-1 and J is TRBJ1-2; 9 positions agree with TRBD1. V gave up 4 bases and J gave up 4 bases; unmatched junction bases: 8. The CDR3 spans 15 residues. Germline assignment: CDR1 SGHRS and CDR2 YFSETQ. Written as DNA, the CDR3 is TGCGCCAGCAGCCTAATGGGACAGGGAAGCTATGGCTACACCTTC. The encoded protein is CASSLMGQGSYGYTF.

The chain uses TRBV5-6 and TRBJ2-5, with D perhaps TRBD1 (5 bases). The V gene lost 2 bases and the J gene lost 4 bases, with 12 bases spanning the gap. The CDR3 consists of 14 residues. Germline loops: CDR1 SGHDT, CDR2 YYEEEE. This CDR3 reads CASSFRQTRETQYF. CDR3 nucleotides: TGTGCCAGCAGCTTTCGACAGACAAGAGAGACCCAGTACTTC. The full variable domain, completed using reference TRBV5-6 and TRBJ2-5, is DAGVTQSPTHLIKTRGQQVTLRCSPKSGHDTVSWYQQALGQGPQFIFQYYEEEERQRGNFPDRFSGHQFPNYSSELNVNALLLGDSALYLCASSFRQTRETQYFGPGTRLLVL.